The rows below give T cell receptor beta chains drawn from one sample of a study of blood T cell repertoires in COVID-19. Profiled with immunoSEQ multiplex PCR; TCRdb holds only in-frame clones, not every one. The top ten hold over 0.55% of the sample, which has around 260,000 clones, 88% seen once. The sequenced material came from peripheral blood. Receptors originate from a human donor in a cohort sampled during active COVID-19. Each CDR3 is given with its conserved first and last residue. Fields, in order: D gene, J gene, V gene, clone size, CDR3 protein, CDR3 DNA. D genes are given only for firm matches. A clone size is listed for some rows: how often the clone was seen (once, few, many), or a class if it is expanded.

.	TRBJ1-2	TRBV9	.	CASSVDNSYYGYTF	TGTGCCAGCAGCGTAGATAACAGCTACTATGGCTACACCTTC
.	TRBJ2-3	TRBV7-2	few	CASSRGTHTQYF	TGTGCCAGCAGCCGAGGGACTCATACGCAGTATTTT
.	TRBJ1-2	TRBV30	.	CASRLLSVYGYTF	TGTGCCTCAAGACTCCTTTCTGTCTATGGCTACACCTTC
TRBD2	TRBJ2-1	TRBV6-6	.	CASSPWTSGDSYNEQFF	TGTGCCAGCAGTCCTTGGACTAGCGGGGATTCCTACAATGAGCAGTTCTTC
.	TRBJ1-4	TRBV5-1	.	CASSFEGSNEKLFF	TGCGCCAGCAGCTTTGAGGGCTCTAATGAAAAACTGTTTTTT
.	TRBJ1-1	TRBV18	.	CASSPPIRGVNTEAFF	TGTGCCAGCTCACCACCCATCAGGGGAGTGAACACTGAAGCTTTCTTT
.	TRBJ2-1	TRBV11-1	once	CASSLYSSYNEQFF	TGTGCCAGCAGCTTATACAGCTCCTACAATGAGCAGTTCTTC
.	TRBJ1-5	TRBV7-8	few	CASSSPGPQHF	TGTGCCAGCAGCTCCCCGGGGCCCCAGCATTTT
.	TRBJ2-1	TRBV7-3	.	CASSFRKRGNEQFF	TGTGCCAGCAGTTTCCGAAAGAGGGGGAATGAGCAGTTCTTC
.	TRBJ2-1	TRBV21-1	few	CASSKGTSGTIYNEQFF	TGTGCCAGCAGCAAAGGTACTAGCGGGACAATCTACAATGAGCAGTTCTTC
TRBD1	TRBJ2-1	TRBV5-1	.	CASSSDRTGYNEQFF	TGCGCCAGCAGCTCCGATAGGACAGGTTACAATGAGCAGTTCTTC
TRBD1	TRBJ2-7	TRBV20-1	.	CSARGPGKYF	TGCAGTGCGAGGGGGCCAGGGAAGTACTTC
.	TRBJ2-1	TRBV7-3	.	CASSPLGKNEQFF	TGTGCCAGCAGTCCCCTCGGGAAGAATGAGCAGTTCTTC
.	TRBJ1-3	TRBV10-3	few	CAISGQISGNTIYF	TGTGCCATCAGCGGACAGATCTCTGGAAACACCATATATTTT
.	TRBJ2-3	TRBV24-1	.	CATSDTLSTDLTQYF	TGTGCCACCAGTGATACCCTATCGACAGATTTAACGCAGTATTTT
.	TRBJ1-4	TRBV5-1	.	CASSRGGVDEKLFF	TGCGCCAGCAGCCGGGGAGGGGTGGATGAAAAACTGTTTTTT
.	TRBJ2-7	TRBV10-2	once	CASSWQAYEQYF	TGCGCCAGCAGTTGGCAGGCCTACGAGCAGTACTTC
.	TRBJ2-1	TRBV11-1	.	CASSDYHYNEQFF	TGTGCCAGCAGCGACTACCACTACAATGAGCAGTTCTTC
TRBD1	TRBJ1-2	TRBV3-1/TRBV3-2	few	CASSGTAAGGYTF	TGTGCCAGCAGCGGGACAGCCGCCGGTGGCTACACCTTC
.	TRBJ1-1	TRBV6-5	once	CASSYSTGGREAFF	TGTGCCAGCAGTTACTCGACCGGGGGGCGTGAAGCTTTCTTT
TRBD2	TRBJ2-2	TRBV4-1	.	CASSQDGGGGPRELFF	TGCGCCAGCAGCCAAGACGGCGGGGGTGGCCCCCGGGAGCTGTTTTTT
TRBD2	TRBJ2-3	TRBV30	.	CAWTSGGDTQYF	TGTGCCTGGACTAGCGGGGGGGATACGCAGTATTTT
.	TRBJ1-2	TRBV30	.	CAWDSNYGYTF	TGTGCCTGGGACTCAAACTATGGCTACACCTTC
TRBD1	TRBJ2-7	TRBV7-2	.	CASSFQGTGIYEQYF	TGTGCCAGCAGCTTTCAAGGGACAGGAATCTACGAGCAGTACTTC
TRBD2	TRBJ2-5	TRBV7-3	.	CASSLTASGMATQYF	TGTGCCAGCAGCTTAACGGCTAGCGGGATGGCGACCCAGTACTTC
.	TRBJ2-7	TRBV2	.	CASSAYAEQYF	TGTGCCAGCAGTGCCTATGCCGAGCAGTACTTC
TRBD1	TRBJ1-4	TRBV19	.	CASTRGRGNEKLFF	TGTGCCAGTACCCGGGGCAGGGGGAATGAAAAACTGTTTTTT
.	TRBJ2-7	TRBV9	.	CASSVVPGPYEQYF	TGTGCCAGCAGCGTAGTCCCAGGGCCCTACGAGCAGTACTTC
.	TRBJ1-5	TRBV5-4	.	CASSLWGDGNQPQHF	TGTGCCAGCAGCTTGTGGGGGGACGGGAATCAGCCCCAGCATTTT
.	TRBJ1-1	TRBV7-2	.	CASSLGTDDMNTEAFF	TGTGCCAGCAGCTTAGGTACAGATGATATGAACACTGAAGCTTTCTTT
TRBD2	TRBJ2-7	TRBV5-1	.	CASSLESGGLSEQYF	TGCGCCAGCAGCTTGGAAAGCGGGGGGCTCAGCGAGCAGTACTTC
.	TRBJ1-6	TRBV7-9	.	CASSLSRLGGNNSPLHF	TGTGCCAGCAGCCTATCAAGGTTGGGAGGAAATAATTCACCCCTCCACTTT
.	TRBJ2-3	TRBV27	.	CASSRPYRTELTDTQYF	TGTGCCAGCAGTCGCCCTTATCGAACGGAGCTCACAGATACGCAGTATTTT
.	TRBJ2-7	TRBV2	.	CASSVSLNQNYEQYF	TGTGCCAGCAGTGTTTCCCTAAATCAAAACTACGAGCAGTACTTC
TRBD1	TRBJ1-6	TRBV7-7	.	CASPPGPGQGYNSPLHF	TGTGCTAGCCCCCCGGGGCCGGGACAGGGCTATAATTCACCCCTCCACTTT
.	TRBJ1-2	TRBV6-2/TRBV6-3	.	CASSYSASANYGYTF	TGTGCCAGCAGTTACTCGGCTAGCGCGAACTATGGCTACACCTTC
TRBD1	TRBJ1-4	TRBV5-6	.	CASSFLAGQREKLFF	TGTGCCAGCAGCTTTTTAGCGGGACAGCGGGAAAAACTGTTTTTT
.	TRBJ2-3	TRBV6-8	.	CAGAGLTRGTDTQYF	TGTGCCGGCGCGGGACTTACGAGGGGCACAGATACGCAGTATTTT
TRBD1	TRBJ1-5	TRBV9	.	CASSAGTVNQPQHF	TGTGCCAGCAGCGCGGGGACAGTCAATCAGCCCCAGCATTTT